A selection of T cell receptor beta chains follows, all from one sample in a study of blood T cell repertoires in COVID-19. Produced via immunoSEQ multiplex PCR; TCRdb's table is partial and in-frame only. The sample includes approximately 160,000 clones, roughly four fifths seen only once; the top ten take 15% to 20%. Input material: peripheral blood. These receptors all come from a woman older than 75 with acute or convalescent COVID-19. Both conserved end residues are part of each CDR3. The D gene is left open where the match is weak. Size is omitted from some rows. Given values are once, few, many or a class for expanded clones.

J gene: TRBJ2-5; D gene: -; V gene: TRBV24-1; clone size: -; CDR3 protein: CATSEPPFGRGQETQYF; CDR3 DNA: TGTGCCACCAGTGAACCCCCTTTCGGCAGGGGCCAAGAGACCCAGTACTTC
J gene: TRBJ2-3; D gene: TRBD2; V gene: TRBV3-1/TRBV3-2; clone size: few; CDR3 protein: CASSPRGRAQVFNTQYF; CDR3 DNA: TGTGCCAGCAGCCCACGTGGGAGGGCGCAAGTTTTTAATACGCAGTATTTT
J gene: TRBJ2-1; D gene: TRBD2; V gene: TRBV7-3; clone size: -; CDR3 protein: CASSLGLAGYNEQFF; CDR3 DNA: TGTGCCAGCAGCTTAGGACTAGCGGGCTACAATGAGCAGTTCTTC
J gene: TRBJ1-2; D gene: TRBD1; V gene: TRBV3-1/TRBV3-2; clone size: -; CDR3 protein: CASSQGTDPYGYTF; CDR3 DNA: TGTGCCAGCAGCCAGGGGACAGACCCCTATGGCTACACCTTC
J gene: TRBJ1-5; D gene: -; V gene: TRBV5-1; clone size: -; CDR3 protein: CASSRESLPYSNQPQHF; CDR3 DNA: TGCGCCAGCAGTCGAGAGTCCCTTCCATATAGCAATCAGCCCCAGCATTTT
J gene: TRBJ1-6; D gene: -; V gene: TRBV6-5; clone size: -; CDR3 protein: CASSYRGGDSPLHF; CDR3 DNA: TGTGCCAGCAGTTACCGGGGGGGTGATTCACCCCTCCACTTT
J gene: TRBJ1-5; D gene: TRBD1; V gene: TRBV6-6; clone size: -; CDR3 protein: CASTGQAPAWPQHF; CDR3 DNA: TGTGCCAGCACGGGACAGGCCCCGGCTTGGCCCCAGCATTTT
J gene: TRBJ2-3; D gene: TRBD1; V gene: TRBV24-1; clone size: -; CDR3 protein: CATSDSPGQGISTDTQYF; CDR3 DNA: TGTGCCACCAGTGATTCACCGGGACAGGGGATTAGCACAGATACGCAGTATTTT
J gene: TRBJ1-3; D gene: -; V gene: TRBV6-5; clone size: -; CDR3 protein: CASSSEGDSGNTIYF; CDR3 DNA: TGTGCCAGCAGTTCGGAAGGAGATTCTGGAAACACCATATATTTT
J gene: TRBJ1-1; D gene: TRBD1; V gene: TRBV18; clone size: -; CDR3 protein: CASTTGTGARSTEAFF; CDR3 DNA: TGTGCCAGTACTACCGGGACAGGGGCCCGAAGCACTGAAGCTTTCTTT
J gene: TRBJ1-1; D gene: TRBD1; V gene: TRBV3-1/TRBV3-2; clone size: -; CDR3 protein: CASSLQGIKTEAFF; CDR3 DNA: TGTGCCAGCAGCCTACAGGGGATTAAAACTGAAGCTTTCTTT
J gene: TRBJ1-4; D gene: TRBD1; V gene: TRBV3-1/TRBV3-2; clone size: -; CDR3 protein: CASSQTGGGNEKLFF; CDR3 DNA: TGTGCCAGCAGCCAAACAGGGGGCGGTAATGAAAAACTGTTTTTT
J gene: TRBJ2-4; D gene: TRBD2; V gene: TRBV2; clone size: -; CDR3 protein: CASSIAGGIAKNIQYF; CDR3 DNA: TGTGCCAGCAGCATAGCGGGAGGGATTGCCAAAAACATTCAGTACTTC
J gene: TRBJ2-5; D gene: -; V gene: TRBV10-2; clone size: -; CDR3 protein: CASSEGGRETQYF; CDR3 DNA: TGCGCCAGCAGTGAGGGGGGCCGGGAGACCCAGTACTTC
J gene: TRBJ2-7; D gene: TRBD2; V gene: TRBV3-1/TRBV3-2; clone size: -; CDR3 protein: CASSQGATLALGYEQYF; CDR3 DNA: TGTGCCAGCAGCCAAGGGGCCACACTAGCGCTTGGCTACGAGCAGTACTTC
J gene: TRBJ1-2; D gene: -; V gene: TRBV9; clone size: -; CDR3 protein: CASSAHSPRGYGYTF; CDR3 DNA: TGTGCCAGCAGCGCGCACTCCCCTAGGGGCTATGGCTACACCTTC
J gene: TRBJ2-7; D gene: -; V gene: TRBV6-5; clone size: -; CDR3 protein: CASSYDSSYEQYF; CDR3 DNA: TGTGCCAGCAGTTACGACAGCTCCTACGAGCAGTACTTC
J gene: TRBJ1-5; D gene: -; V gene: TRBV2; clone size: -; CDR3 protein: CASSARGNNQPQHF; CDR3 DNA: TGTGCCAGCAGTGCTCGAGGGAACAATCAGCCCCAGCATTTT
J gene: TRBJ1-2; D gene: TRBD1; V gene: TRBV10-2; clone size: -; CDR3 protein: CASSERGAGGKSNYGYTF; CDR3 DNA: TGCGCCAGCAGTGAGCGAGGGGCAGGGGGCAAATCGAACTATGGCTACACCTTC
J gene: TRBJ2-2; D gene: TRBD2; V gene: TRBV28; clone size: -; CDR3 protein: CASSLWGLAANTGELFF; CDR3 DNA: TGTGCCAGCAGTTTATGGGGACTAGCGGCGAACACCGGGGAGCTGTTTTTT
J gene: TRBJ2-1; D gene: -; V gene: TRBV3-1/TRBV3-2; clone size: -; CDR3 protein: CASGDSSYNEQFF; CDR3 DNA: TGTGCCAGCGGCGACAGCTCCTACAATGAGCAGTTCTTC
J gene: TRBJ1-5; D gene: -; V gene: TRBV3-1/TRBV3-2; clone size: -; CDR3 protein: CASSIQGNNQPQHF; CDR3 DNA: TGTGCCAGCAGCATACAGGGTAACAATCAGCCCCAGCATTTT
J gene: TRBJ1-1; D gene: -; V gene: TRBV19; clone size: -; CDR3 protein: CASTDLNTEAFF; CDR3 DNA: TGTGCCAGTACCGACTTGAACACTGAAGCTTTCTTT
J gene: TRBJ2-5; D gene: TRBD2; V gene: TRBV6-2/TRBV6-3; clone size: -; CDR3 protein: CASSSPGGAQTQYF; CDR3 DNA: TGTGCCAGCAGTTCCCCCGGGGGGGCCCAGACCCAGTACTTC
J gene: TRBJ2-1; D gene: -; V gene: TRBV6-5; clone size: -; CDR3 protein: CASSYAGSYYNEQFF; CDR3 DNA: TGTGCCAGCAGTTACGCTGGCAGTTACTACAATGAGCAGTTCTTC
J gene: TRBJ1-3; D gene: -; V gene: TRBV14; clone size: -; CDR3 protein: CASSPNVGGSGNTIYF; CDR3 DNA: TGTGCCAGCAGCCCAAACGTAGGGGGAAGTGGAAACACCATATATTTT
J gene: TRBJ1-5; D gene: TRBD1; V gene: TRBV19; clone size: -; CDR3 protein: CASNAGQGAPAQHF; CDR3 DNA: TGTGCCAGTAATGCGGGACAGGGGGCTCCGGCCCAGCATTTT
J gene: TRBJ2-7; D gene: TRBD1; V gene: TRBV10-2; clone size: -; CDR3 protein: CASRLTGGSYEQYF; CDR3 DNA: TGCGCCAGCAGATTGACAGGGGGAAGCTACGAGCAGTACTTC
J gene: TRBJ2-7; D gene: TRBD2; V gene: TRBV28; clone size: -; CDR3 protein: CASRRLAGISSYEQYF; CDR3 DNA: TGTGCCAGCAGGCGACTAGCGGGGATTAGCTCCTACGAGCAGTACTTC
J gene: TRBJ2-7; D gene: -; V gene: TRBV11-1; clone size: few; CDR3 protein: CASSLGSSYEQYF; CDR3 DNA: TGTGCCAGCAGCTTAGGGAGCAGCTACGAGCAGTACTTC
J gene: TRBJ2-2; D gene: -; V gene: TRBV7-6; clone size: once; CDR3 protein: CASSLVLGQGLTRGPGELFF; CDR3 DNA: TGTGCCAGCAGCTTAGTTTTGGGACAAGGACTTACCCGGGGTCCCGGGGAGCTGTTTTTT
J gene: TRBJ1-2; D gene: -; V gene: TRBV9; clone size: -; CDR3 protein: CASSVNSRIYGYTF; CDR3 DNA: TGTGCCAGCAGCGTAAATAGCCGAATCTATGGCTACACCTTC
J gene: TRBJ2-4; D gene: -; V gene: TRBV2; clone size: -; CDR3 protein: CASSPRTEGIQYF; CDR3 DNA: TGTGCCAGCAGTCCTCGGACAGAAGGCATTCAGTACTTC
J gene: TRBJ2-1; D gene: TRBD1; V gene: TRBV6-5; clone size: -; CDR3 protein: CASTLTGANYNEQFF; CDR3 DNA: TGTGCCAGCACCCTGACAGGGGCCAACTACAATGAGCAGTTCTTC
J gene: TRBJ2-3; D gene: TRBD2; V gene: TRBV19; clone size: once; CDR3 protein: CASSAGGTDTQYF; CDR3 DNA: TGTGCCAGTTCAGCGGGAGGGACAGATACGCAGTATTTT
J gene: TRBJ1-5; D gene: -; V gene: TRBV2; clone size: -; CDR3 protein: CASSEGSGGRGQPQHF; CDR3 DNA: TGTGCCAGCAGTGAAGGGTCGGGGGGCCGAGGTCAGCCCCAGCATTTT
J gene: TRBJ1-1; D gene: -; V gene: TRBV28; clone size: -; CDR3 protein: CASSLVTGFEAFF; CDR3 DNA: TGTGCCAGCAGTTTGGTAACAGGGTTTGAAGCTTTCTTT
J gene: TRBJ2-5; D gene: -; V gene: TRBV16; clone size: -; CDR3 protein: CASSQNQGLKTQYF; CDR3 DNA: TGTGCCAGCAGCCAAAATCAGGGGTTGAAGACCCAGTACTTC
J gene: TRBJ2-3; D gene: -; V gene: TRBV7-2; clone size: -; CDR3 protein: CASSFQATDTQYF; CDR3 DNA: TGTGCCAGCAGCTTCCAGGCGACAGATACGCAGTATTTT
J gene: TRBJ1-2; D gene: -; V gene: TRBV2; clone size: -; CDR3 protein: CASSEHPGDYGYTF; CDR3 DNA: TGTGCCAGCAGTGAACACCCAGGGGACTATGGCTACACTTTC
J gene: TRBJ2-3; D gene: TRBD2; V gene: TRBV7-9; clone size: -; CDR3 protein: CASSYISGETQYF; CDR3 DNA: TGTGCCAGCAGCTACATTAGCGGGGAAACGCAGTATTTT
J gene: TRBJ2-5; D gene: -; V gene: TRBV3-1/TRBV3-2; clone size: -; CDR3 protein: CASSPSSLGLAPARVETQYF; CDR3 DNA: TGTGCCAGCAGCCCGTCGTCGTTAGGTCTAGCGCCCGCCCGCGTAGAGACCCAGTACTTC
J gene: TRBJ2-7; D gene: TRBD2; V gene: TRBV4-2; clone size: few; CDR3 protein: CASSLYPGTSGSIGYEQYF; CDR3 DNA: TGTGCCAGCAGCTTATACCCCGGGACTAGCGGGTCGATTGGCTACGAGCAGTACTTC
J gene: TRBJ1-4; D gene: -; V gene: TRBV25-1; clone size: -; CDR3 protein: CASSAEGYNEKLFF; CDR3 DNA: TGTGCCAGCAGTGCGGAGGGATATAATGAAAAACTGTTTTTT
J gene: TRBJ1-2; D gene: TRBD1; V gene: TRBV27; clone size: -; CDR3 protein: CASSLQGQGYGYTF; CDR3 DNA: TGTGCCAGCAGCCTACAAGGACAGGGCTATGGCTACACCTTC
J gene: TRBJ1-4; D gene: -; V gene: TRBV10-3; clone size: -; CDR3 protein: CAISDPTTPTTNEKLFF; CDR3 DNA: TGTGCCATCAGTGATCCGACAACACCCACAACTAATGAAAAACTGTTTTTT
J gene: TRBJ1-1; D gene: TRBD1; V gene: TRBV3-1/TRBV3-2; clone size: -; CDR3 protein: CASSQSGQGATEAFF; CDR3 DNA: TGTGCCAGCAGCCAGTCAGGACAGGGGGCCACTGAAGCTTTCTTT
J gene: TRBJ2-2; D gene: TRBD1; V gene: TRBV27; clone size: once; CDR3 protein: CASSFSGTGSTGELFF; CDR3 DNA: TGTGCCAGCAGTTTCTCCGGGACAGGGTCAACCGGGGAGCTGTTTTTT